The clone carrying this TCR beta chain was detected many times. Its antigen remains unidentified. The TCR beta CDR3 regions underwent amplification using RNA transcripts as the source. First-round RT-PCR of the TCR CDR3 relied on the HTBI primer set. In TCRdb, the multiplex PCR reads were re-called with MiXCR into one record per CDR3 protein. The profile shows roughly 300,000 distinct CDR3 sequences, around 20% of them singletons. The data were taken from a study of T cells in Graves' hyperthyroidism and ophthalmopathy. Germline V gene sequence: CDR1 KGHSH, CDR2 LQKENI. This CDR3 has 15 residues. Trimming at V came to 2 bases and at J to 0 bases, leaving 2 bases not matched to a gene. Thyroid ultrasound, orbital computed tomography, clinical symptoms, and serum thyroxine and TRAb underpinned diagnoses. Notes on the study in general: Blood samples included most of the expanded thyroid clonotypes exceeding 0.001. A median around 5.9 months before onset, the model predicted ophthalmopathy.

The TCR comes from a woman between 45 and 65 years old with Graves' hyperthyroidism. Sequences were obtained from blood. The chain joins TRBV18 to TRBJ1-1, with 8 nucleotides matching TRBD1. For the CDR3, the DNA is TGTGCCAGCTCACCAGGGACAGGAATGAACACTGAAGCTTTCTTT. Translating gives CASSPGTGMNTEAFF.